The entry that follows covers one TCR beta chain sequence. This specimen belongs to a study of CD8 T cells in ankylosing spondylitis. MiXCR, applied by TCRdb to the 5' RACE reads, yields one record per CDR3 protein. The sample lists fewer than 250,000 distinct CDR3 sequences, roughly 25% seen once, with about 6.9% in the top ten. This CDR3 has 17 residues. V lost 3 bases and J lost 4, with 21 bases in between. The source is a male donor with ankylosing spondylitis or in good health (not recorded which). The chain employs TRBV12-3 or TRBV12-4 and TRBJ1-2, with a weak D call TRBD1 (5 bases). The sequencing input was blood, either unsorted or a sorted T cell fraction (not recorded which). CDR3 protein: CASSLSRGTNSFYGYTF. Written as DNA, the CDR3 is TGTGCCAGCAGTTTGTCGAGGGGAACAAACTCCTTCTATGGCTACACCTTC.